This T cell receptor beta chain was obtained from a study of breast tumors, draining lymph nodes, adjacent tissues. Ten or more counts support this clonotype. The target antigen is unknown. Regarding the study as a whole: Tumors had less TCR diversity than lymph nodes, more than nontumor tissue. Luminal-like breast cancer showed significantly greater tumor-nontumor repertoire similarity than basal-like breast cancer did.

TCRdb fed the multiplex PCR reads into MiXCR, producing one record per CDR3 protein. The repertoire has approximately 140,000 distinct CDR3 sequences, about 30% of them found once; the top ten carry about 2.5%. The CDR3 runs to 19 residues. The germline V and J ends were trimmed by 3 bases and 5 bases, with 25 bases remaining between them. Looked up from germline, CDR1 is MGHRA and CDR2 is YSYEKL. The lymph nodes were axillary draining lymph nodes from breast cancer patients. The receptor's source is a female donor with breast cancer. Some clones in this sample may be carry-over from other donors' samples. The J gene is TRBJ2-2, the V gene TRBV4-1; D might be TRBD1 or TRBD2, each matching 7 bases. The specimen was axillary lymph node tissue. CDR3 coding DNA: TGCGCCAGCAGCCACCCCGAGGAGGGGAGGGGGCTGCTGACCGGGGAGCTGTTTTTT. Amino acid sequence: CASSHPEEGRGLLTGELFF.